A single sample gave rise to the 16 T cell receptor beta chains below, sequenced in a study of blood T cell repertoires in COVID-19 (TCRdb year 2020). Libraries were made using the immunoSEQ multiplex PCR assay. Entries here come from immuneACCESS through TCRdb and include only in-frame sequences with V and J called. Some clones fail to appear in such tables; in the studies checked, an unresolved V gene covers under half of the shortfall, and the cause of the remainder is unknown. The sample yields about 410,000 clones; about 90% were counted once. The ten largest clonotypes hold about 1.7% of the sample. The sequencing sample was made of PBMCs or T cells enriched from blood (not recorded which). The receptors here all came from a woman under 40 who had recovered from COVID-19.

Only one count was recorded for this clone. This chain uses TRBV2 with TRBJ2-7; D is perhaps TRBD1 (6 bases). CDR3 length equals 14 residues. Trimming removed 0 bases from V and 6 bases from J, with 12 bases in between. Per the germline V gene, CDR1 is SNHLY and CDR2 is FYNNEI. The CDR3 nucleotides are TGTGCCAGCAGTGAAGCTTCACAGGGAACCGAGCAGTACTTC. Its translation is CASSEASQGTEQYF.

The chain couples TRBV2 to TRBJ2-2; 10 bases fit TRBD2. Trimming cost V 7 bases and J 6 bases; bases outside gene matches: 8. Germline loops: CDR1 SNHLY, CDR2 FYNNEI. There are 15 residues in the CDR3. The CDR3 DNA is TGTGCCAGCAAAGGGCTAGCGGGAGTAGCCGGGGAGCTGTTTTTT. The encoded protein is CASKGLAGVAGELFF.

The rearrangement joins TRBV13 to TRBJ1-6; TRBD1 is a possible D gene (5 bases). Germline V gives CDR1 PRHDT, CDR2 FYEKMQ (reference sequence). The V end lost 5 bases, the J end lost 6 bases, and 8 bases lay between the germline ends. This CDR3 spans 13 amino acids. The CDR3 region has the DNA TGTGCCAGCAGCCCCGACAGTAATTCACCCCTCCACTTT. It codes for CASSPDSNSPLHF.

This clone turned up a few times. J is TRBJ1-6 and V is TRBV18, with D perhaps TRBD1 (6 bases). From germline, CDR1 is KGHSH and CDR2 LQKENI. This CDR3 is 16 amino acids long. V lost 3 bases, J lost 10 bases, and 19 bases lay in between. The CDR3: CASSPERQALGSPLHF. CDR3 DNA: TGTGCCAGCTCACCCGAGAGACAGGCGTTAGGATCACCCCTCCACTTT.

The table lists this clone with a count of one. The chain combines TRBV9 with TRBJ1-5, with 7 bases lining up with TRBD1. Unmatched junction bases numbered 5, after V lost 4 bases and J lost 1 base. The germline CDR1 and CDR2 sequences are SGDLS and YYNGEE. This CDR3 is 15 amino acids long. This chain's CDR3 is CASSPSGQSNQPQHF. CDR3 coding DNA: TGTGCCAGCAGCCCCTCGGGACAGAGCAATCAGCCCCAGCATTTT.

The chain recombines TRBV27 with TRBJ1-4, with 8 bases that match TRBD1. The V and J ends lost 2 bases and 1 base, in that order; junction bases with no gene match: 6. The CDR3 loop spans 17 amino acids. Germline V lookup: CDR1 MNHEY, CDR2 SMNVEV (reference sequence). CDR3 protein: CASSLQGAVITNEKLFF. CDR3 coding DNA: TGTGCCAGCAGTTTACAGGGGGCGGTGATAACTAATGAAAAACTGTTTTTT.

The chain combines TRBV6-4 with TRBJ1-2; 10 bases align to TRBD1. The CDR3 totals 18 residues. Trimming removed 0 bases from V and 1 base from J; junction bases left unmatched: 8. Germline lookup yields CDR1 MRHNA and CDR2 SNTAGT. For the CDR3, the DNA is TGTGCCAGCAGTGACTCTCCCGACAGGGGGCAAGTTAACTATGGCTACACCTTC. Its translation is CASSDSPDRGQVNYGYTF.

The chain combines TRBV4-1 with TRBJ1-2, with D maybe TRBD1 (5 bases). V was cut by 1 base and J by 5 bases, with 14 bases left in between. Germline V gene lookup returns CDR1 MGHRA and CDR2 YSYEKL. The CDR3 has 15 residues. The DNA of the CDR3 is TGCGCCAGCAGCCAAGCGGACATGGTCGCGTATGGCTACACCTTC. Its protein is CASSQADMVAYGYTF.

V and J are TRBV3-1 (or the pseudogene TRBV3-2) and TRBJ2-2, with 8 bases fitting TRBD2. The CDR3 is made up of 17 amino acids. Germline CDR1 and CDR2: LGHDT and YNNKEL (reference sequence). V trimming: 8 bases; J trimming: 0 bases; junction bases outside the gene matches: 11. The chain's CDR3 is CASGRLAGMANTGELFF. The CDR3 DNA sequence: TGTGCCAGCGGGAGGTTAGCGGGAATGGCGAACACCGGGGAGCTGTTTTTT.

The J gene is TRBJ1-3, the V gene TRBV5-4; 7 positions agree with TRBD1. CDR3 length: 14 amino acids. The germline CDR1 and CDR2 sequences are SGHNT and YYREEE (reference sequence). With V trimmed by 4 bases and J by 3 bases, 4 bases remained unmatched. CDR3 sequence reads: CASSEGGGGNTIYF. The CDR3 bases are TGTGCCAGCAGCGAAGGGGGCGGTGGAAACACCATATATTTT.

The J gene is TRBJ1-2, the V gene TRBV18, with TRBD1 matching 12 bases. From germline, CDR1 is KGHSH and CDR2 LQKENI. CDR3 length equals 15 residues. Unmatched junction bases numbered 2, after V lost 2 bases and J lost 4 bases. CDR3 region: CASSPGTGGFYGYTF. As DNA, the CDR3 is TGTGCCAGCTCACCAGGGACAGGGGGCTTCTATGGCTACACCTTC. The full variable domain, its missing parts supplied by reference TRBV18 and TRBJ1-2, is NAGVMQNPRHLVRRRGQEARLRCSPMKGHSHVYWYRQLPEEGLKFMVYLQKENIIDESGMPKERFSAEFPKEGPSILRIQQVVRGDSAAYFCASSPGTGGFYGYTFGSGTRLTVV.

J is TRBJ1-1 and V is TRBV27, with D possibly matching TRBD1 (5 bases). The V end lost 7 bases, the J end lost 0 bases, and 9 bases lay between the germline ends. The CDR3 covers 13 residues. CDR1 is MNHEY and CDR2 is SMNVEV in the germline V gene (reference sequence). This CDR3 reads CASKLGVNTEAFF. The CDR3 DNA follows: TGTGCCAGCAAGCTAGGGGTGAACACTGAAGCTTTCTTT.

The chain employs TRBV20-1 and TRBJ1-3, with 9 bases fitting TRBD1. CDR1 DFQATT and CDR2 SNEGSKA come from the germline V gene (reference sequence). This CDR3 is built from 16 residues. V shed 3 bases, J shed 1 base, and the junction held 7 bases outside the gene matches. CDR3 sequence: CSASRQGDFSGNTIYF. CDR3 bases: TGCAGTGCTAGTCGACAGGGGGATTTTTCTGGAAACACCATATATTTT.

This clone was observed a single time. The V and J genes are TRBV5-6 and TRBJ1-6; D remains ambiguous. V was shortened by 0 bases and J by 7 bases, with 8 bases between the two germline ends. Germline V gene lookup returns CDR1 SGHDT and CDR2 YYEEEE. This CDR3 is built from 14 residues. CDR3 protein: CASSLGAKNSPLHF. CDR3 in DNA: TGTGCCAGCAGCTTGGGGGCAAAGAATTCACCCCTCCACTTT.

This chain connects TRBV11-2 to TRBJ1-3, with D unresolved. Looked up from germline, CDR1 is SGHAT and CDR2 is FQNNGV. Trimming pared 5 bases from V and 2 bases from J, leaving 16 bases between. The CDR3 extends over 16 amino acids. The CDR3 loop is CASSKSSGAAGNTIYF. The CDR3 DNA follows: TGTGCCAGCAGCAAATCCTCGGGAGCGGCTGGAAACACCATATATTTT.

The chain recombines TRBV27 with TRBJ1-1; 9 bases fit TRBD1. Losses at the gene ends were 6 bases for V and 7 bases for J; bases not matched to a gene: 12. The CDR3 contains 15 residues. Germline V gives CDR1 MNHEY, CDR2 SMNVEV (reference sequence). The CDR3, as DNA: TGTGCCAGCAGACAAACCGGGACAGGGACGTTTGAAGCTTTCTTT. Amino acid sequence: CASRQTGTGTFEAFF.